This entry describes one T cell receptor (beta chain). Its antigen is still unknown. The CDR3 is 14 amino acids. In germline, CDR1 is SGHRS, CDR2 YFSETQ. Trimming pared 4 bases from V and 5 bases from J, leaving 15 bases between. The sample belongs to a study of cytomegalovirus exposure and HLA in healthy donors. Study overall: Researchers found that approximately 80% of 398 genotyped donors fell within the Caucasian-associated ancestry cluster.

General observations from the study: Whilst most TCR sequences proved rare, a subset of public TCRs occurred across many donors. Testing in vitro showed a few CMV-associated chains specific for CMV antigens.

It was with 60 Vbeta and 13 Jbeta primers that the PCR ran. Assay: immunoSEQ multiplex PCR; the TCRdb copy retains only in-frame clones and omits some. Here the sample spans about 200,000 clones, 82% being singletons. Sample: PBMCs. The source is a boy between 2 and 10 years old in good health and CMV-seronegative. This chain connects TRBV5-1 to TRBJ2-5; D might be TRBD2 (6 bases). DNA of the CDR3: TGCGCCAGCAGCGCGCAGACTAGTCCGGAGACCCAGTACTTC. Residues: CASSAQTSPETQYF.